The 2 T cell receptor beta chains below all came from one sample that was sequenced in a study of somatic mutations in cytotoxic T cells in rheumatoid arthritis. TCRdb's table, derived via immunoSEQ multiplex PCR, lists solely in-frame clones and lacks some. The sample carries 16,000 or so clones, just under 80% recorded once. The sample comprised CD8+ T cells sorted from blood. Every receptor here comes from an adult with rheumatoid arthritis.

The CDR3 spells CASSRGGAFDEQYF. CDR3 nucleotide sequence: TGTGCCAGCTCGAGGGGGGGGGCGTTCGACGAGCAGTACTTC. The gene calls are TRBV6-1 and TRBJ2-7, with a possible D match to TRBD2 (7 bases). Trimming removed 8 bases at V and 5 bases at J, with 19 bases between. The CDR3 contains 14 residues. Germline V gene data show CDR1 as MNHNS and CDR2 as SASEGT.

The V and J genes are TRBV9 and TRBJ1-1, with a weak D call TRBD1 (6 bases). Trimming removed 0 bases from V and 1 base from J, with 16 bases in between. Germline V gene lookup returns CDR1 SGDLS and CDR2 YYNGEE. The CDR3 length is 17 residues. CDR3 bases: TGTGCCAGCAGCGTAGCCAAAACAGGGCTTTCGAACACTGAAGCTTTCTTT. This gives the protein CASSVAKTGLSNTEAFF.